This T cell receptor beta chain was observed in a study of response to subunit inactivated influenza vaccine (dated by TCRdb to the late 2010s). Describing the broader study: To follow how T cells responded to a trivalent subunit inactivated influenza vaccine, the researchers relied on deep quantitative profiling of the T cell receptor repertoire.

This clonotype was picked up a small number of times. Which antigen it targets is not known. There are no base qualities to consult, and no much larger clone falls within one base. Points the paper makes about the study in general: The authors suggested that each seasonal influenza vaccination may recruit only a limited number of new T cells.

Receptor amplification or capture employed RT-PCR. Instrument on record: Illumina HiSeq 2500. The public reads were run again by TCRdb, first through fastp at Q25 and then through MiXCR, and only productive beta chains were kept. Every CDR3 protein is listed once, alongside the most common genes and DNA of its rows. Within this sample are 450,000 to 600,000 distinct CDR3 sequences, with about 15% of them counted one time only. Roughly 3.1% of the sample is held by the ten biggest clonotypes. The cysteine opens and the phenylalanine closes a CDR3 of 14 amino acids. Solely the CDR3 DNA is kept, with 42 bases framed from the first base. The trim is 4 bases for V and 1 base for J, with a gap of 9 bases between the germline ends. CDR1 SEHNR and CDR2 FQNEAQ were looked up in the germline V gene (reference sequence).

The source is a man between 50 and 70 years old who received an inactivated influenza vaccine. Donor details come from another sample of the same person, matched by shared clones. The sequencing here drew on CD4+ T cells sorted from PBMCs, taken less than 30 months after vaccination. The V and J segments used are TRBV7-9 and TRBJ2-3; the D gene is possibly TRBD2, with 6 bases matching. The CDR3 region has the sequence CASSYRGGTDTQYF. Read as DNA, the sequence is TGTGCCAGCAGCTATCGCGGGGGCACAGATACGCAGTATTTT.